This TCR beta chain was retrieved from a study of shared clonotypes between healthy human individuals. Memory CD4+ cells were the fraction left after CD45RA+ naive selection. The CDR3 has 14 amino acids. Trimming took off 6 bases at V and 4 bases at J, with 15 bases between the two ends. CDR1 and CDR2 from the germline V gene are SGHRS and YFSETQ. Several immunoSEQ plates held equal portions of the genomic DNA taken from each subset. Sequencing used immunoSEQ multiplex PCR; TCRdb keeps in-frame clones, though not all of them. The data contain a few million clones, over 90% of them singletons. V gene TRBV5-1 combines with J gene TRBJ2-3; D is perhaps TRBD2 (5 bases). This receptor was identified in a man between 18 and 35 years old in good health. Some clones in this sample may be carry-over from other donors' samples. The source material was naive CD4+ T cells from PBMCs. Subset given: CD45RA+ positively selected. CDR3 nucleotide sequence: TGCGCCAGCACGAGCGAACTAGTATCAGATACGCAGTATTTT. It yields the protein CASTSELVSDTQYF.